Below are 31 T cell receptor beta chains sequenced from a single sample in a study of T cell repertoires in cytomegalovirus infection. One entry per CDR3 protein, called by TCRdb with MiXCR from the reads. The top ten hold under 3.5% of the sample, which has under 850,000 distinct CDR3 sequences, 35% seen once. Material for sequencing was PBMCs. These receptors originate from a human donor in good health (CMV status not recorded). Some clones in this sample may be carry-over from other donors' samples.

This clonotype occurred a few times. The chain recombines TRBV20-1 with TRBJ2-1; 7 nucleotides match TRBD2. Per the germline V gene, CDR1 is DFQATT and CDR2 is SNEGSKA (reference sequence). Trimming took 7 bases from V and 0 from J; bases not matched to a gene: 6. The CDR3 covers 14 residues. CDR3 DNA: TGCAGTGAGGAGGGAGGGAGCTCCTACAATGAGCAGTTCTTC. This encodes CSEEGGSSYNEQFF.

This clonotype has a single count. The chain links TRBV6-5 to TRBJ1-1; D is unresolved. Germline V CDR1 and CDR2: MNHEY, SVGAGI. This CDR3 contains 14 residues. Trimming took off 11 bases at V and 1 base at J, with 17 bases between the two ends. The CDR3 nucleotides are TGTGCCTGCCAAAGCCAGGCGCAGAACACTGAAGCTTTCTTT. This codes for CACQSQAQNTEAFF.

In this sample, this clonotype turned up a few times. The rearrangement joins TRBV12-3 or TRBV12-4 to TRBJ2-3; no firm D call. Trimming removed 6 bases from V and 1 base from J, with 8 bases in between. The CDR3 is 13 amino acids. CDR3 coding DNA: TGTGCCAGCAGGACCGAAGGCACAGATACGCAGTATTTT. It codes for CASRTEGTDTQYF.

The V gene is TRBV20-1, the J gene TRBJ2-1; TRBD2 agrees at 11 bases. The CDR3 contains 15 residues. The J segment lost 6 bases and the V segment lost 5 bases, leaving 9 bases of the junction unmatched. Looked up from germline, CDR1 is DFQATT and CDR2 is SNEGSKA (reference sequence). The CDR3 here is CSAGGLAAMRNEQFF. Written as DNA, the CDR3 is TGCAGTGCTGGGGGACTAGCGGCGATGCGCAATGAGCAGTTCTTC.

This rearrangement joins TRBV20-1 to TRBJ2-3, with 9 bases fitting TRBD2. The CDR3 spans 12 residues. Unmatched junction bases numbered 3, after V lost 7 bases and J lost 4 bases. Germline loops: CDR1 DFQATT, CDR2 SNEGSKA (reference sequence). The CDR3 protein is CSVAGGADTQYF. CDR3 in DNA: TGCAGTGTTGCGGGGGGGGCAGATACGCAGTATTTT.

This clonotype was counted at least ten times. V usage is TRBV7-6 and J usage is TRBJ1-3; D possibly corresponds to TRBD1 (5 bases). Germline-derived CDR1 and CDR2 are SGHVS and FNYEAQ. V shed 5 bases and J shed 8 bases, with 13 bases lying between them. This CDR3 spans 13 amino acids. The CDR3 nucleotides read TGTGCCAGCAGCCCAGTCGGGGGATACACCATATATTTT. Protein sequence: CASSPVGGYTIYF.

In this sample, this clonotype turned up many times. The V call is TRBV7-9, the J call TRBJ2-7, with TRBD1 matching 8 bases. V shed 5 bases and J 5 bases; nucleotides not matched to a gene: 8. This CDR3 is built from 14 residues. CDR1 is SEHNR and CDR2 is FQNEAQ in the germline V gene (reference sequence). This CDR3 is CASSLRQGPDEQYF. In nucleotides, the CDR3 is TGTGCCAGCAGCCTGCGACAGGGGCCCGACGAGCAGTACTTC. Drawing the rest from reference TRBV7-9 and TRBJ2-7, the complete variable domain is DTGVSQNPRHKITKRGQNVTFRCDPISEHNRLYWYRQTLGQGPEFLTYFQNEAQLEKSRLLSDRFSAERPKGSFSTLEIQRTEQGDSAMYLCASSLRQGPDEQYFGPGTRLTVT.

The chain combines TRBV20-1 with TRBJ2-1, with a possible D match to TRBD2 (5 bases). This CDR3 has 13 residues. V was clipped by 1 base and J by 11 bases, with 15 bases between them. Germline-derived CDR1 and CDR2 are DFQATT and SNEGSKA (reference sequence). Here the CDR3 reads CSARVLPLVQQFF. CDR3 coding DNA: TGCAGTGCTAGAGTTCTCCCACTAGTACAGCAGTTCTTC.

This clonotype was seen more than once but under ten times. This chain joins TRBV19 and TRBJ1-2; TRBD1 is a possible D gene (5 bases). V lost 2 bases, J lost 7 bases, and 11 bases lay in between. CDR3 length: 13 residues. Germline CDR1 reads LNHDA; CDR2 reads SQIVND (reference sequence). The CDR3 sequence: CASSIRRGTGYTF. Here the CDR3 DNA reads TGTGCCAGTAGTATAAGGCGGGGGACTGGCTACACCTTC.

In this sample, this clonotype turned up a few times. The rearrangement joins TRBV29-1 to TRBJ1-1, with D tentatively TRBD1 (5 bases). Germline V gene sequence: CDR1 SQVTM, CDR2 ANQGSEA. With 1 base removed from V and 3 bases from J, the gap between germline ends came to 12 bases. This CDR3 is 14 amino acids long. CDR3 sequence (DNA): TGCAGCGTTGAAGGCTGGGGGTCGGACACTGAAGCTTTCTTT. Protein sequence: CSVEGWGSDTEAFF.

In the case of this clonotype: At one end the junction does not follow the germline gene, possibly because of a read error. The chain couples TRBV13 to TRBJ2-1; no reliable D call. This CDR3 comprises 16 residues. CDR1 is PRHDT and CDR2 is FYEKMQ in the germline V gene (reference sequence). The CDR3 nucleotides are TGCGCCAGCAGCGAAACCCGAGGTTCCTCCTACAATGAGCAGTTCTTC. This sequence encodes CASSETRGSSYNEQFF.

This clonotype has just a few counts. The chain has TRBV7-2 and TRBJ1-3; no clear D gene. V gave up 1 base and J gave up 6 bases, with 4 bases separating them. CDR3 length equals 12 residues. CDR1 is SGHTA and CDR2 is FQGNSA in the germline V gene. CDR3 in amino acids: CASSLGLNTIYF. CDR3 nucleotides: TGTGCCAGCAGCTTAGGGCTAAACACCATATATTTT.

The chain recombines TRBV29-1 with TRBJ2-7; D call uncertain. The V end lost 6 bases, the J end lost 3 bases, and 15 bases lay between the germline ends. This CDR3 spans 13 amino acids. The germline CDR1 and CDR2 sequences are SQVTM and ANQGSEA. The CDR3 DNA sequence: TGCAGCGTGTCCTCTGACATTGACTACGAGCAGTACTTC. This sequence encodes CSVSSDIDYEQYF.

This clonotype has just a few counts. The gene calls are TRBV10-3 and TRBJ2-7; 8 bases align to TRBD1. This CDR3 has 14 amino acids. Germline trimming cut 3 bases from V and 3 bases from J; bases unmatched to any gene: 4. The germline V gene encodes CDR1 ENHRY and CDR2 SYGVKD. CDR3 loop: CAISEGTGFYEQYF. The CDR3 region has the DNA TGTGCCATCAGTGAAGGGACAGGCTTCTACGAGCAGTACTTC.

The rearrangement links TRBV5-4 to TRBJ1-5; 9 positions agree with TRBD1. V dropped 0 bases and J dropped 4; count of bases not matched to a gene: 8. This CDR3 has 17 residues. Germline V gene sequence: CDR1 SGHNT, CDR2 YYREEE (reference sequence). The DNA of the CDR3 is TGTGCCAGCAGCTTGGGGCTTATGGGACAGGGTAATCAGCCCCAGCATTTT. Its translation: CASSLGLMGQGNQPQHF.

This clonotype was seen only a few times. This chain joins TRBV6-1 and TRBJ1-5; no clear D gene. The ends were cut back, 4 bases at V and 0 bases at J, with 7 bases in the middle. In germline, CDR1 is MNHNS, CDR2 SASEGT. The CDR3 spans 14 residues. The chain's CDR3 is CASSVLYSNQPQHF. The DNA for the CDR3 is TGTGCCAGCAGTGTACTTTATAGCAATCAGCCCCAGCATTTT.

The genes are TRBV6-5 and TRBJ2-3, with a weak D call TRBD2 (6 bases). The CDR3 length is 16 residues. V was shortened by 0 bases and J by 2 bases, with 12 bases between the two germline ends. Germline CDR1 MNHEY, CDR2 SVGAGI. The DNA for the CDR3 is TGTGCCAGCAGTTACTCGGCACGGACTACCACAGATACGCAGTATTTT. It translates to CASSYSARTTTDTQYF.

The rearrangement joins TRBV11-2 to TRBJ2-2, with D possibly TRBD2 on 6 matching bases. The CDR3 extends over 14 amino acids. V was pared by 6 bases and J by 6 bases, with 14 bases between. Germline CDR1 and CDR2: SGHAT and FQNNGV. The CDR3 spells CASSYGGVPGELFF. Here the CDR3 DNA reads TGTGCCAGCAGTTACGGAGGGGTACCCGGGGAGCTGTTTTTT.

This clonotype occurred many times. The junction does not match germline at one end; this may be a read error. V and J are TRBV7-7 and TRBJ2-3; D is uncertain. This CDR3 has 13 residues. The germline CDR1 and CDR2 sequences are SSHAT and FNYEAQ (reference sequence). The CDR3 protein is CASSFRPTDTQYF. The CDR3 DNA is TGTGCTAGCAGCTTTCGCCCCACAGATACGCAGTATTTT. Combining the CDR3 with reference TRBV7-7 and TRBJ2-3 gives the whole variable domain GAGVSQSPRYKVTKRGQDVTLRCDPISSHATLYWYQQALGQGPEFLTYFNYEAQPDKSGLPSDRFSAERPEGSISTLTIQRTEQRDSAMYRCASSFRPTDTQYFGPGTRLTVL.

V gene TRBV7-2 combines with J gene TRBJ1-2; TRBD1 matches 7 bases. The germline CDR1 and CDR2 sequences are SGHTA and FQGNSA. V was pared by 1 base and J by 7 bases, with 3 bases of the junction left unmatched. This CDR3 contains 13 residues. Written as DNA, the CDR3 is TGTGCCAGCAGCTTAGAAGGGGGCTCTGGCTACACCTTC. Its protein product is CASSLEGGSGYTF.

Concerning this clonotype itself: Lacking the conserved final phenylalanine or tryptophan, this CDR3 likely reflects a read error. The genes are TRBV28 and TRBJ2-7; the D is unclear. The germline CDR1 and CDR2 sequences are MDHEN and SYDVKM. V dropped 1 base and J dropped 0 bases, with 7 bases sitting between them. The CDR3 totals 14 residues. Here the CDR3 reads CASSLSRISYEQYL. CDR3 DNA: TGTGCCAGCAGTTTATCCAGAATCTCCTACGAGCAGTACTTA.

The chain recombines TRBV12-3 or TRBV12-4 with TRBJ1-5; D is perhaps TRBD1 (6 bases). This CDR3 is 17 amino acids long. Between the trimmed V and J ends, which lost 2 bases and 3 bases, there was a span of 17 bases. This CDR3 reads CASSLRLADSYNQPQHF. CDR3 coding DNA: TGTGCCAGCAGTTTAAGGTTGGCGGACAGCTACAATCAGCCCCAGCATTTT.

This clonotype was seen many times. The rearrangement joins TRBV25-1 to TRBJ2-3; possibly TRBD2 for D (7 bases). The CDR3 is made up of 16 amino acids. V lost 6 bases to trimming and J lost 2 bases, with 18 bases between them. Germline lookup yields CDR1 MGHDK and CDR2 SYGVNS. For the CDR3, the DNA is TGTGCCAGCAGCACAGGGAGCGGGGCCTCCACAGATACGCAGTATTTT. Its translation: CASSTGSGASTDTQYF.

This clonotype was seen repeatedly, ten times or more. This chain joins TRBV7-6 and TRBJ1-4; 8 bases are shared with TRBD1. Losses at the gene ends were 4 bases for V and 8 bases for J; bases not matched to a gene: 15. The CDR3 has 17 amino acids. CDR1 and CDR2 from the germline V gene are SGHVS and FNYEAQ. This chain's CDR3 is CASSSPGRTGRTEKLFF. The DNA of the CDR3 is TGTGCCAGCAGCTCGCCCGGGCGGACAGGGAGGACGGAAAAACTGTTTTTT.

The rearrangement joins TRBV28 to TRBJ1-6; D gene unclear. Between the trimmed V and J ends, which lost 2 bases and 5 bases, there was a span of 10 bases. This CDR3 region has 15 residues. CDR1 is MDHEN, CDR2 SYDVKM, per germline. The CDR3 DNA is TGTGCCAGCAGTTTAGGCAGGCGAGATAATTCACCCCTCCACTTT. Its translation is CASSLGRRDNSPLHF.

The CDR3 reads CASSQPGQGALVTF. Here the CDR3 DNA reads TGCGCCAGCAGCCAACCGGGACAGGGGGCGCTTGTCACCTTC. The rearrangement uses TRBV4-1 and TRBJ1-2; 12 nucleotides match TRBD1. J gave up 13 bases and V 2 bases, and 8 bases lay outside the gene matches. The V gene's germline CDR1 is MGHRA and CDR2 YSYEKL. CDR3 size: 14 residues.

The CDR3: CATALGTGTYEQYF. In DNA, the CDR3 is TGTGCCACCGCGCTCGGGACAGGGACCTACGAGCAGTACTTC. V gene TRBV7-9 combines with J gene TRBJ2-7; TRBD1 aligns across 9 bases. CDR3 length: 14 amino acids. CDR1 SEHNR and CDR2 FQNEAQ come from the germline V gene (reference sequence). V lost 10 bases, J lost 2 bases, and 9 bases stayed unmatched.

This clonotype turned up a few times. V and J are TRBV10-3 and TRBJ2-1; D possibly matches TRBD1 or TRBD2 (5 bases each). The CDR3 is 14 amino acids. Trimming left V 10 bases short and J 6 bases short, with 19 bases between. From germline, CDR1 is ENHRY and CDR2 SYGVKD. The CDR3 reads CATTRDGSPNEQFF. CDR3 sequence (DNA): TGTGCCACCACTCGGGACGGATCGCCCAATGAGCAGTTCTTC.

V usage is TRBV4-1 and J usage is TRBJ2-7, with D possibly matching TRBD2 (6 bases). The CDR3 totals 16 residues. Trimming removed 3 bases from V and 9 bases from J, with 24 bases in between. The germline V gene encodes CDR1 MGHRA and CDR2 YSYEKL. CDR3 nucleotide sequence: TGCGCCAGCAGCCAGGCTCCGGGACTTGGGGGGTTGGGGCAGTACTTC. It is translated as CASSQAPGLGGLGQYF.

J is TRBJ2-2 and V is TRBV28, with 8 bases lining up with TRBD2. The J segment lost 2 bases and the V segment lost 5 bases, leaving 16 bases of the junction unmatched. This CDR3 is 19 amino acids long. CDR1 is MDHEN, CDR2 SYDVKM, per germline. Here the CDR3 reads CASSLLTSSGGFNTGELFF. The CDR3 DNA reads as TGTGCCAGCAGTCTATTAACTTCCAGCGGGGGCTTCAACACCGGGGAGCTGTTTTTT.

This sequence joins TRBV19 and TRBJ1-2; D gene uncertain. CDR3 length: 15 residues. CDR1 is LNHDA and CDR2 is SQIVND in the germline V gene (reference sequence). V was shortened by 0 bases and J by 4 bases, with 12 bases between the two germline ends. As DNA, the CDR3 is TGTGCCAGTAGTATAGATCTCCGACCCACCTATGGCTACACCTTC. Encoded protein: CASSIDLRPTYGYTF. The complete variable domain, with remaining parts taken from reference TRBV19 and TRBJ1-2, reads DGGITQSPKYLFRKEGQNVTLSCEQNLNHDAMYWYRQDPGQGLRLIYYSQIVNDFQKGDIAEGYSVSREKKESFPLTVTSAQKNPTAFYLCASSIDLRPTYGYTFGSGTRLTVV.